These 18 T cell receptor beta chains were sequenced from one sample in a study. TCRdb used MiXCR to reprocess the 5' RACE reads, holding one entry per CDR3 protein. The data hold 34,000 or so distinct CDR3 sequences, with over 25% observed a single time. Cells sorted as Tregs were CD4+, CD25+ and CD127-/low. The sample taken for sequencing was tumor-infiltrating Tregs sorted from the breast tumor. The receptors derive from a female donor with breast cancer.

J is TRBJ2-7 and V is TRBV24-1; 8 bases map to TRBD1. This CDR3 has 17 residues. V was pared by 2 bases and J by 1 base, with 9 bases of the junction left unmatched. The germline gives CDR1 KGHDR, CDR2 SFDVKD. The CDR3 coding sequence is TGTGCCACCAGTGATTCCAGGACAGGGTCAACTTCCTACGAGCAGTACTTC. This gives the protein CATSDSRTGSTSYEQYF.

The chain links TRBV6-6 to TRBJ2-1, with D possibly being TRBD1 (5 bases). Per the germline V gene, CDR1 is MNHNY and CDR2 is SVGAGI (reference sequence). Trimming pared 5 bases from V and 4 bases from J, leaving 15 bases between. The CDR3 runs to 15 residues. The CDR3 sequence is CASSTEQDRYNEQFF. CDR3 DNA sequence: TGTGCCAGCAGTACAGAACAGGATCGATACAATGAGCAGTTCTTC.

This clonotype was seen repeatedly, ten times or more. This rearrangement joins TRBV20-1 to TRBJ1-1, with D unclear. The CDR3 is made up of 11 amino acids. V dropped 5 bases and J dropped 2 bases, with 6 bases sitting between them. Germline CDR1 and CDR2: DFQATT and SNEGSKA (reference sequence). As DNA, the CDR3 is TGCAGTGCTGGCCTAAACACTGAAGCTTTCTTT. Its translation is CSAGLNTEAFF.

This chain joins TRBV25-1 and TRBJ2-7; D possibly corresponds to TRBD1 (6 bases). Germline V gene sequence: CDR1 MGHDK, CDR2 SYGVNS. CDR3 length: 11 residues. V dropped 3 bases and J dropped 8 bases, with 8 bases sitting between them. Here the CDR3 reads CASSDWDKQYF. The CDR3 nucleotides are TGTGCCAGCAGTGATTGGGACAAGCAGTACTTC.

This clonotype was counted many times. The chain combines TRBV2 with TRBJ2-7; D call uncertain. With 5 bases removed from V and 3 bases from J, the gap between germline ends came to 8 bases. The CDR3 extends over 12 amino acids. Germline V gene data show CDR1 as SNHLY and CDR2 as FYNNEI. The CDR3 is CASSSVYYEQYF. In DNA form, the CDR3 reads TGTGCCAGCAGTAGCGTTTACTACGAGCAGTACTTC.

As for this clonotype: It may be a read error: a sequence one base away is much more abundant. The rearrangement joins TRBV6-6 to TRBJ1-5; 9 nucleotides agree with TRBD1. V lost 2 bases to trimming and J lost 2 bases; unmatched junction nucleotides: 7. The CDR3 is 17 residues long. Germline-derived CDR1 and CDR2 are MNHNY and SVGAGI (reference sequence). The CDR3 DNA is TGTGCCAGCAGTTACGGCGGGACAGGGAAAGGCAATCAGCCCCAGCATTTT. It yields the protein CASSYGGTGKGNQPQHF.

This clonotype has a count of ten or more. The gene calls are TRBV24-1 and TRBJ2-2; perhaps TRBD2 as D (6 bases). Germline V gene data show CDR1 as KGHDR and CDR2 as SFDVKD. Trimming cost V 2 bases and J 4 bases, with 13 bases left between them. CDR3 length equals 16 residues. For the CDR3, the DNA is TGTGCCACCAGTGATTCGCAGAGGCGGGGCACCGGGGAGCTGTTTTTT. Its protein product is CATSDSQRRGTGELFF.

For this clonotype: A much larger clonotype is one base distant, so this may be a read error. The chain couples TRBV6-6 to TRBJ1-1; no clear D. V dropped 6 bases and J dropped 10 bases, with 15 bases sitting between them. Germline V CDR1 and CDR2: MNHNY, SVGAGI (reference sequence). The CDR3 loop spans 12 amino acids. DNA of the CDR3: TGTGCCAGCAGGCCTTGGGTAATGGCAGCTTTCTTT. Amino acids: CASRPWVMAAFF.

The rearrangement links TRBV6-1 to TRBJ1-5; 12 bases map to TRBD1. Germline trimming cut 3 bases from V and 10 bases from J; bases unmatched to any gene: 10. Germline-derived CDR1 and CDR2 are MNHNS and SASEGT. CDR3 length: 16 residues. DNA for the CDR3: TGTGCCAGCAGTGACCCGGTAGGGACAGGGGGCCAACCCCAGCATTTT. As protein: CASSDPVGTGGQPQHF.

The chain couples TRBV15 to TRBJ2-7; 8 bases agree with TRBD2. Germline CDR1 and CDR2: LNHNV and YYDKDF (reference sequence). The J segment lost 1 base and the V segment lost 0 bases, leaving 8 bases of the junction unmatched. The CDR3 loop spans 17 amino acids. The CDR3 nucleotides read TGTGCCACCAGCAGAGATCGTCGGGAGGGCCATTCCTACGAGCAGTACTTC. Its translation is CATSRDRREGHSYEQYF.

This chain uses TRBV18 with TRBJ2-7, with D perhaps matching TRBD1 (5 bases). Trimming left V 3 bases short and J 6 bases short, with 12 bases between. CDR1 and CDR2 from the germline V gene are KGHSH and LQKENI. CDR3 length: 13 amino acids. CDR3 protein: CASSPGRVGEQYF. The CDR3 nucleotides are TGTGCCAGCTCACCGGGCAGGGTTGGCGAGCAGTACTTC.

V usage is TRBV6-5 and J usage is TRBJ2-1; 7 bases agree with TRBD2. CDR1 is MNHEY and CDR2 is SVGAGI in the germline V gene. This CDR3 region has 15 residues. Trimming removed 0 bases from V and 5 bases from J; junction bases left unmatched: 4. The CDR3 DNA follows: TGTGCCAGCAGTTACTCGACGCGGGAGAACAATGAGCAGTTCTTC. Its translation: CASSYSTRENNEQFF.

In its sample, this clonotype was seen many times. CDR3 sequence: CASSPRLGVSEQYF. The CDR3 DNA reads as TGTGCCAGCAGCCCCAGGTTAGGAGTGTCTGAGCAGTACTTC. The chain uses TRBV3-1 and TRBJ2-7; D call uncertain. V was cut by 4 bases and J by 7 bases, with 17 bases left in between. The CDR3 covers 14 residues. Germline loops: CDR1 LGHDT, CDR2 YNNKEL (reference sequence).

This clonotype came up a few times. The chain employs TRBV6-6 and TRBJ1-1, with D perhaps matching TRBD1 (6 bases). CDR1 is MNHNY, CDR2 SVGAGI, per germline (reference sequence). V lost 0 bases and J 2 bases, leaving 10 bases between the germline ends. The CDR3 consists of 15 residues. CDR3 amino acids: CASSYSTGHNTEAFF. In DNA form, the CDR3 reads TGTGCCAGCAGTTACTCGACAGGACATAACACTGAAGCTTTCTTT.

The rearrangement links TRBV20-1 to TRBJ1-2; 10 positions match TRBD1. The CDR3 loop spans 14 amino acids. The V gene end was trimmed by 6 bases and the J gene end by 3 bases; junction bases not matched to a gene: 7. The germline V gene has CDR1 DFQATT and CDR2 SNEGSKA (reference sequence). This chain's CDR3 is CSAPGTGAYYGYTF. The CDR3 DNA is TGCAGTGCCCCAGGGACAGGGGCGTACTATGGCTACACCTTC.

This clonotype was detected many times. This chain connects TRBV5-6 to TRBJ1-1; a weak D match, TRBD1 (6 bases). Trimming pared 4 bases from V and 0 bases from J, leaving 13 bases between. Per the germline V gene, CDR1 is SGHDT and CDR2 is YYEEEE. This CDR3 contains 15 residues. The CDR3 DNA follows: TGTGCCAGCAGCCGTAAGACAGGCGTGAACACTGAAGCTTTCTTT. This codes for CASSRKTGVNTEAFF.

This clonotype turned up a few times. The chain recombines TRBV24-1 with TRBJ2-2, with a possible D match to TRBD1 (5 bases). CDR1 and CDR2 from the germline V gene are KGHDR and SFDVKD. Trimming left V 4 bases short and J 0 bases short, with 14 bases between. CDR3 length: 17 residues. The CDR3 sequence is CATSDIISGTNTGELFF. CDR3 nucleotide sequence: TGTGCCACCAGTGACATCATCTCAGGGACGAACACCGGGGAGCTGTTTTTT.

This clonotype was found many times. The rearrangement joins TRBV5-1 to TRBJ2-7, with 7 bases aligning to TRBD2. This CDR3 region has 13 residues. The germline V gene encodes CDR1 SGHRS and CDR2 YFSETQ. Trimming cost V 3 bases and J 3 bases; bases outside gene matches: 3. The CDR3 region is CASSSGLGYEQYF. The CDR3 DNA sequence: TGCGCCAGCAGCTCCGGACTAGGCTACGAGCAGTACTTC.